The 11 T cell receptor beta chains below all came from one sample that was sequenced in a study of cytomegalovirus exposure and HLA in healthy donors. The PCR employed 60 Vbeta primers together with 13 Jbeta primers. Method: immunoSEQ multiplex PCR; TCRdb's copy keeps in-frame clones and lacks some. This sample carries 120,000 to 150,000 clones, roughly 76% of them seen once, and the ten largest clones take almost 4%. Material for sequencing was PBMCs. Receptors were obtained from a man in his late teens or twenties in good health and CMV-seronegative.

The CDR3 region has the DNA TGCGCCAGCAGCCTTGGGGGGTCGACTAATGAAAAACTGTTTTTT. Translation gives CASSLGGSTNEKLFF. The chain carries TRBV5-1 and TRBJ1-4; D might be TRBD1 (5 bases). The V gene's germline CDR1 is SGHRS and CDR2 YFSETQ. The CDR3 runs to 15 residues. V dropped 4 bases and J dropped 2 bases, with 12 bases sitting between them.

The rearrangement joins TRBV2 to TRBJ2-7, with 8 nucleotides matching TRBD2. With V trimmed by 4 bases and J by 0 bases, 5 bases remained unmatched. The CDR3 consists of 15 residues. Germline CDR1 is SNHLY and CDR2 is FYNNEI. CDR3 in DNA: TGTGCCAGCAGTGCGACTAGCGCGAGCTCCTACGAGCAGTACTTC. Translation gives CASSATSASSYEQYF.

The gene calls are TRBV7-2 and TRBJ2-3; D is unresolved. V was shortened by 7 bases and J by 1 base, with 15 bases between the two germline ends. Germline V lookup: CDR1 SGHTA, CDR2 FQGNSA. CDR3 length: 15 amino acids. The CDR3 sequence is CASTKTGGGTDTQYF. CDR3 nucleotides: TGTGCCAGCACCAAGACTGGCGGAGGCACAGATACGCAGTATTTT. Filled out from reference TRBV7-2 and TRBJ2-3, the complete variable domain reads GAGVSQSPSNKVTEKGKDVELRCDPISGHTALYWYRQSLGQGLEFLIYFQGNSAPDKSGLPSDRFSAERTGGSVSTLTIQRTQQEDSAVYLCASTKTGGGTDTQYFGPGTRLTVL.

The CDR3 region has the DNA TGTGCCAGTACCGGGGGGGCTGACTACGAGCAGTACTTC. Its translation is CASTGGADYEQYF. This chain uses TRBV27 with TRBJ2-7; 8 nucleotides align to TRBD2. Trimming cost V 9 bases and J 3 bases; bases outside gene matches: 7. This CDR3 spans 13 amino acids. Germline V gene sequence: CDR1 MNHEY, CDR2 SMNVEV (reference sequence).

The rearrangement uses TRBV18 and TRBJ2-7; 10 bases fit TRBD1. Germline lookup yields CDR1 KGHSH and CDR2 LQKENI. The J segment lost 3 bases and the V segment lost 4 bases, leaving 6 bases of the junction unmatched. The CDR3 is made up of 15 amino acids. CDR3 loop: CASSHGTGAYYEQYF. The CDR3 DNA sequence: TGTGCCAGCTCACACGGGACAGGGGCCTACTACGAGCAGTACTTC. The full variable domain, with the rest looked up from reference TRBV18 and TRBJ2-7, is NAGVMQNPRHLVRRRGQEARLRCSPMKGHSHVYWYRQLPEEGLKFMVYLQKENIIDESGMPKERFSAEFPKEGPSILRIQQVVRGDSAAYFCASSHGTGAYYEQYFGPGTRLTVT.

This clone showed up just once. The chain joins TRBV18 to TRBJ1-4; maybe TRBD1 (5 bases). Trimming cost V 3 bases and J 5 bases, with 10 bases left between them. This CDR3 region has 14 residues. CDR1 KGHSH and CDR2 LQKENI come from the germline V gene. The CDR3 nucleotides are TGTGCCAGCTCACCCAGGGTTCTGAATGAAAAACTGTTTTTT. Protein sequence: CASSPRVLNEKLFF.

This chain connects TRBV5-4 to TRBJ2-3; 12 bases agree with TRBD2. The CDR3 spans 14 residues. Trimming took 4 bases from V and 5 from J; bases not matched to a gene: 2. CDR1 is SGHNT and CDR2 is YYREEE in the germline V gene (reference sequence). DNA of the CDR3: TGTGCCAGCAGCCTGGGACTAGCGGGAGATACGCAGTATTTT. It translates to CASSLGLAGDTQYF. The whole variable domain, remainder taken from reference TRBV5-4 and TRBJ2-3, is ETGVTQSPTHLIKTRGQQVTLRCSSQSGHNTVSWYQQALGQGPQFIFQYYREEENGRGNFPPRFSGLQFPNYSSELNVNALELDDSALYLCASSLGLAGDTQYFGPGTRLTVL.

The chain links TRBV5-1 to TRBJ1-5, with D possibly being TRBD1 (6 bases). The V end was cut by 5 bases, the J end by 4 bases, with 19 bases between. Germline V gene sequence: CDR1 SGHRS, CDR2 YFSETQ. The CDR3 covers 16 residues. DNA for the CDR3: TGCGCCAGCAGGGGGGGGGCGATAACCGATAATCAGCCCCAGCATTTT. As protein: CASRGGAITDNQPQHF.

The chain is built from TRBV5-4 and TRBJ2-1; D unresolved. Deletions cut 2 bases from V and 8 bases from J, with 11 bases between. CDR1 is SGHNT, CDR2 YYREEE, per germline (reference sequence). This CDR3 is built from 13 residues. CDR3 nucleotide sequence: TGTGCCAGCAGCTTTGACCGCGCGGATGAGCAGTTCTTC. It translates to CASSFDRADEQFF.

The V gene is TRBV27, the J gene TRBJ2-7; D might be TRBD1 (5 bases). CDR1 and CDR2 from the germline V gene are MNHEY and SMNVEV (reference sequence). V lost 3 bases and J lost 4, with 19 bases in between. The CDR3 totals 16 residues. DNA of the CDR3: TGTGCCAGCAGTTTCAGCCAGGGTGAGGTCCCGTACGAGCAGTACTTC. Translation gives CASSFSQGEVPYEQYF.

The V gene is TRBV5-1, the J gene TRBJ1-6; D not resolved. V gave up 7 bases and J gave up 1 base, with 12 bases separating them. The CDR3 runs to 15 residues. The germline V gene encodes CDR1 SGHRS and CDR2 YFSETQ. The CDR3 protein is CASRMGGSYNSPLHF. The CDR3 bases are TGCGCCAGCCGGATGGGCGGGTCCTATAATTCACCCCTCCACTTT. Variable domain in full (rest from reference TRBV5-1 and TRBJ1-6): KAGVTQTPRYLIKTRGQQVTLSCSPISGHRSVSWYQQTPGQGLQFLFEYFSETQRNKGNFPGRFSGRQFSNSRSEMNVSTLELGDSALYLCASRMGGSYNSPLHFGNGTRLTVT.